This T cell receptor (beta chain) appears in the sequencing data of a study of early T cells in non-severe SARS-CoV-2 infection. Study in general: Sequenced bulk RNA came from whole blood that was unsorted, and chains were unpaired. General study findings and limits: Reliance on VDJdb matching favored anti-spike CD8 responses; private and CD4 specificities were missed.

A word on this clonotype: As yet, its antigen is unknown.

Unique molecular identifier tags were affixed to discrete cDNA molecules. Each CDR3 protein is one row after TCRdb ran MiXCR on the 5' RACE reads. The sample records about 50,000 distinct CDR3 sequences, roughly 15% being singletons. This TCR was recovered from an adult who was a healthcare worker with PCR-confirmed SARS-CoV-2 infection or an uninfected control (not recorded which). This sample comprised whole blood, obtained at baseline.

The CDR3 protein is CSAITMSGAYQETQYF. In DNA form, the CDR3 reads TGCAGTGCTATCACCATGAGCGGGGCCTACCAAGAGACCCAGTACTTC. The genes are TRBV20-1 and TRBJ2-5; 7 bases map to TRBD2. The germline V gene encodes CDR1 DFQATT and CDR2 SNEGSKA (reference sequence). Trimming took 4 bases from V and 0 from J; bases not matched to a gene: 11. The CDR3 is 16 amino acids.